What follows are 17 T cell receptor beta chains derived from one specimen sequenced in a study of blood T cell repertoires in COVID-19. Measured with immunoSEQ multiplex PCR; TCRdb has only the in-frame clones, and not every one. Of 250,000 to 350,000 clones listed, more than 75% are singletons. Sequenced sample: PBMCs or T cells enriched from blood (not recorded which). These receptor sequences come from a woman in her twenties or thirties who had recovered from COVID-19.

V gene TRBV18 combines with J gene TRBJ2-1; tentative D call: TRBD2 (6 bases). The germline gives CDR1 KGHSH, CDR2 LQKENI. The CDR3 loop spans 14 amino acids. Trimming shortened V by 6 bases and J by 8 bases, and 17 bases separated the two germline ends. This CDR3 reads CASSDKRSSDEQFF. DNA of the CDR3: TGTGCCAGCTCGGACAAGAGGTCTAGCGATGAGCAGTTCTTC.

The chain combines TRBV6-2 or TRBV6-3 with TRBJ2-2; D might be TRBD1 (6 bases). The V and J ends lost 0 bases and 2 bases respectively, with 13 bases between them. In germline, CDR1 is MNHEY, CDR2 SVGEGT. CDR3 size: 17 residues. CDR3 in DNA: TGTGCCAGCAGTTACTCGGTCGACAGGCCCAACACCGGGGAGCTGTTTTTT. Translation: CASSYSVDRPNTGELFF.

This chain joins TRBV11-1 and TRBJ2-5; D not certain. The V gene's germline CDR1 is SGHAT and CDR2 FQDESV (reference sequence). Trimming cost V 4 bases and J 1 base, with 10 bases left between them. There are 14 residues in the CDR3. The CDR3 here is CASSYTAVQETQYF. Written as DNA, the CDR3 is TGTGCCAGCAGCTATACAGCAGTCCAAGAGACCCAGTACTTC.

CDR3 bases: TGTGCCAGCCAAAGACTAGAGGGAGGGGACACTGAAGCTTTCTTT. This sequence encodes CASQRLEGGDTEAFF. The chain has TRBV27 and TRBJ1-1; the D gene is possibly TRBD1 (5 bases). The CDR3 runs 15 residues. Germline CDR1 and CDR2: MNHEY and SMNVEV (reference sequence). V was pared by 8 bases and J by 3 bases, with 19 bases between.

This chain connects TRBV5-6 to TRBJ2-3; D may be TRBD2 (5 bases). CDR3 length: 16 amino acids. Germline CDR1 is SGHDT and CDR2 is YYEEEE. V lost 0 bases to trimming and J lost 0 bases, with 11 bases between them. The CDR3 reads CASSLDGGGSTDTQYF. CDR3 in DNA: TGTGCCAGCAGCTTGGATGGAGGTGGAAGCACAGATACGCAGTATTTT. The full variable domain, completed using reference TRBV5-6 and TRBJ2-3, is DAGVTQSPTHLIKTRGQQVTLRCSPKSGHDTVSWYQQALGQGPQFIFQYYEEEERQRGNFPDRFSGHQFPNYSSELNVNALLLGDSALYLCASSLDGGGSTDTQYFGPGTRLTVL.

For the CDR3, the DNA is TGTGCCAGCAGTGGGGGAGTCAGGCCCTACGAGCAGTACTTC. This sequence encodes CASSGGVRPYEQYF. The chain combines TRBV25-1 with TRBJ2-7; tentatively, D is TRBD2 (5 bases). The CDR3 loop spans 14 amino acids. Germline CDR1 and CDR2: MGHDK and SYGVNS. V was trimmed by 4 bases and J by 2 bases, leaving 12 bases between them.

The chain links TRBV7-2 to TRBJ2-2, with 8 bases that match TRBD2. V lost 6 bases, J lost 1 base, and 7 bases stayed unmatched. CDR3 length: 16 residues. Germline V CDR1 and CDR2: SGHTA, FQGNSA. DNA of the CDR3: TGTGCCAGCAGGAGGACGGGGGGGCTGAACACCGGGGAGCTGTTTTTT. Residues: CASRRTGGLNTGELFF.

The chain uses TRBV10-3 and TRBJ1-2; a possible D gene is TRBD1 (5 bases). The germline V and J ends were trimmed by 3 bases and 5 bases, with 13 bases remaining between them. This CDR3 is built from 14 residues. Germline-derived CDR1 and CDR2 are ENHRY and SYGVKD. The CDR3 here is CAISDQGLGYGYTF. The CDR3 nucleotides are TGTGCCATCAGTGATCAGGGCTTGGGATATGGCTACACCTTC.

The genes are TRBV3-1 (or the pseudogene TRBV3-2) and TRBJ1-1; no definite D call. Germline loops: CDR1 LGHDT, CDR2 YNNKEL (reference sequence). Trimming pared 4 bases from V and 3 bases from J, leaving 12 bases between. The CDR3 contains 14 residues. CDR3 nucleotides: TGTGCCAGCAGCCCACGAAATCCGGACACTGAAGCTTTCTTT. It codes for CASSPRNPDTEAFF.

This sequence joins TRBV27 and TRBJ1-2; D is perhaps TRBD1 (6 bases). This CDR3 has 15 residues. The V end was cut by 7 bases, the J end by 2 bases, with 17 bases between. Germline V gene data show CDR1 as MNHEY and CDR2 as SMNVEV (reference sequence). CDR3 loop: CASNPTPQGNYGYTF. CDR3 DNA sequence: TGTGCCAGCAACCCAACCCCACAGGGAAACTATGGCTACACCTTC.

This chain uses TRBV27 with TRBJ1-4; possibly TRBD1 for D (6 bases). The germline V gene encodes CDR1 MNHEY and CDR2 SMNVEV (reference sequence). Trimming cost V 3 bases and J 8 bases, with 10 bases left between them. This CDR3 has 13 residues. CDR3 loop: CASSFRGIEKLFF. CDR3 in DNA: TGTGCCAGCAGTTTCAGGGGTATCGAAAAACTGTTTTTT. Complete variable domain (other parts from reference TRBV27 and TRBJ1-4): EAQVTQNPRYLITVTGKKLTVTCSQNMNHEYMSWYRQDPGLGLRQIYYSMNVEVTDKGDVPEGYKVSRKEKRNFPLILESPSPNQTSLYFCASSFRGIEKLFFGSGTQLSVL.

CDR3 residues: CASSFTQPSPLHF. In DNA, the CDR3 is TGTGCCAGCAGTTTCACTCAACCGTCACCCCTCCACTTT. This chain uses TRBV6-5 with TRBJ1-6; D remains ambiguous. The V gene lost 4 bases and the J gene lost 10 bases, with 11 bases spanning the gap. Looked up from germline, CDR1 is MNHEY and CDR2 is SVGAGI. This CDR3 is 13 amino acids long.

V is TRBV25-1 and J is TRBJ2-2; D is perhaps TRBD2 (6 bases). Deletions cut 6 bases from V and 0 bases from J, with 8 bases between. The CDR3 runs to 14 residues. Germline lookup yields CDR1 MGHDK and CDR2 SYGVNS. The CDR3 spells CASRLATNTGELFF. The CDR3 region has the DNA TGTGCCAGCAGGCTAGCGACGAACACCGGGGAGCTGTTTTTT.

Only one count was recorded for this clone. The V gene is TRBV2, the J gene TRBJ1-1, with a possible D match to TRBD1 (5 bases). Trimming removed 6 bases at V and 3 bases at J, with 14 bases between. The CDR3 is made up of 14 amino acids. Germline CDR1 SNHLY, CDR2 FYNNEI. As DNA, the CDR3 is TGTGCCAGCAGGTTAAGGACGGGGGACACTGAAGCTTTCTTT. It encodes CASRLRTGDTEAFF.

The CDR3 is CASSLFTGGADGYTF. The CDR3 nucleotides read TGTGCCAGCAGTTTATTTACAGGGGGGGCTGATGGCTACACCTTC. This sequence joins TRBV28 and TRBJ1-2; 8 positions match TRBD1. The CDR3 contains 15 residues. Germline CDR1 and CDR2: MDHEN and SYDVKM. V shed 1 base, J shed 6 bases, and the junction held 7 bases outside the gene matches.

The V gene is TRBV27, the J gene TRBJ1-4; D remains ambiguous. This CDR3 has 16 amino acids. V lost 4 bases and J 0 bases, leaving 12 bases between the germline ends. Germline CDR1 MNHEY, CDR2 SMNVEV (reference sequence). The CDR3, as DNA: TGTGCCAGCAGTTACACCGGGGTTGCAACTAATGAAAAACTGTTTTTT. It is translated as CASSYTGVATNEKLFF. Filled out from reference TRBV27 and TRBJ1-4, the complete variable domain reads EAQVTQNPRYLITVTGKKLTVTCSQNMNHEYMSWYRQDPGLGLRQIYYSMNVEVTDKGDVPEGYKVSRKEKRNFPLILESPSPNQTSLYFCASSYTGVATNEKLFFGSGTQLSVL.

This chain connects TRBV4-2 to TRBJ2-7, with 7 bases lining up with TRBD1. The CDR3 length is 14 residues. Looked up from germline, CDR1 is LGHNA and CDR2 is YNFKEQ. V shed 3 bases, J shed 3 bases, and the junction held 5 bases outside the gene matches. CDR3 protein: CASSQRQGHYEQYF. The CDR3 DNA sequence: TGTGCCAGCAGCCAGCGACAGGGTCACTACGAGCAGTACTTC.